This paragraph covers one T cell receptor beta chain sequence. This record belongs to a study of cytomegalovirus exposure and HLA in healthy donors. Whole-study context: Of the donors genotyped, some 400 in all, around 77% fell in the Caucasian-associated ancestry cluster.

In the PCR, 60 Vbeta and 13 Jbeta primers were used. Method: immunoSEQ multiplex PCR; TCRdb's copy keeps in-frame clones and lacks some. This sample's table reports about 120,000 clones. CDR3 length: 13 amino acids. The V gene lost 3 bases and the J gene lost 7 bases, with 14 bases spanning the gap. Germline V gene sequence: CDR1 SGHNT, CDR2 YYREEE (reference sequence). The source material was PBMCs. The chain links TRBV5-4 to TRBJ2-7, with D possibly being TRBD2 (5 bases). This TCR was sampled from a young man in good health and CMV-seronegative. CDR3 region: CASSYPGGEEQYF. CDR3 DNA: TGTGCCAGCAGCTACCCGGGTGGGGAGGAGCAGTACTTC. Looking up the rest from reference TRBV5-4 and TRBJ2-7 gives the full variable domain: ETGVTQSPTHLIKTRGQQVTLRCSSQSGHNTVSWYQQALGQGPQFIFQYYREEENGRGNFPPRFSGLQFPNYSSELNVNALELDDSALYLCASSYPGGEEQYFGPGTRLTVT.